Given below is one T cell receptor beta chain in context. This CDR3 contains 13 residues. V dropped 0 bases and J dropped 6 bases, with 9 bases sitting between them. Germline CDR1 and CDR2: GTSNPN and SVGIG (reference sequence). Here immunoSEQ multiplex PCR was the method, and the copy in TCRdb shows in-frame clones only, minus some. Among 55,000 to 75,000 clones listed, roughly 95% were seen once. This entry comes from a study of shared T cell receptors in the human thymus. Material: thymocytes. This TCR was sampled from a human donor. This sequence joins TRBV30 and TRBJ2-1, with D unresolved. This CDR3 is CAWSVGPFNEQFF. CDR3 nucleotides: TGTGCCTGGAGTGTTGGGCCCTTCAATGAGCAGTTCTTC. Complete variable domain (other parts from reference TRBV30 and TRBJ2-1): SQTIHQWPATLVQPVGSPLSLECTVEGTSNPNLYWYRQAAGRGLQLLFYSVGIGQISSEVPQNLSASRPQDRQFILSSKKLLLSDSGFYLCAWSVGPFNEQFFGPGTRLTVL.